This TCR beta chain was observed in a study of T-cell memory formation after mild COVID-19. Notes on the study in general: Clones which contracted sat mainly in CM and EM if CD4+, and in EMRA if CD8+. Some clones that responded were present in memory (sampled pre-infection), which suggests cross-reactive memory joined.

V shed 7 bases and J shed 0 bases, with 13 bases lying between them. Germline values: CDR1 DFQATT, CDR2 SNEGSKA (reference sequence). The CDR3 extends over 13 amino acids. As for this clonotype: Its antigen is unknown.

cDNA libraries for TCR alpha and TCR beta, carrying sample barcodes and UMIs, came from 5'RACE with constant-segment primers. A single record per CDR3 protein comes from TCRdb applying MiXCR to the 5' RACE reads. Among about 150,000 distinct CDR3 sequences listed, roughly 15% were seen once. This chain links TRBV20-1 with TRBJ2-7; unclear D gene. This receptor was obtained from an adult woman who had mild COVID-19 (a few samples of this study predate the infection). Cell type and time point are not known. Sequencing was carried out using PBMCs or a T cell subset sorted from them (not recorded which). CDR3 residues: CSVPGSSSYEQYF. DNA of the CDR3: TGCAGTGTCCCGGGCTCCAGCTCCTACGAGCAGTACTTC.